These 23 T cell receptor beta chains were all obtained from the same sample, sequenced in a study of blood T cell repertoires in COVID-19. The protocol was immunoSEQ multiplex PCR, while the TCRdb copy is restricted to in-frame clones and leaves out a portion. Counted here are 75,000 to 100,000 clones, about 88% occurring once; the ten biggest clones make up 18%. Sequencing was done on a sample of peripheral blood. These receptors all stem from a woman older than 75 with acute or convalescent COVID-19.

CDR3 coding DNA: TGTGCCAGCAGCGCCCGATTAGACAGCTCTGGAAACACCATATATTTT. This gives the protein CASSARLDSSGNTIYF. V gene TRBV9 combines with J gene TRBJ1-3, with D perhaps matching TRBD1 (5 bases). V lost 3 bases and J 0 bases, leaving 13 bases between the germline ends. Per germline, CDR1 SGDLS and CDR2 YYNGEE. The CDR3 is 16 amino acids.

The V gene is TRBV29-1, the J gene TRBJ2-6; D is possibly TRBD1 (7 bases). CDR3 length: 14 amino acids. Germline V CDR1 and CDR2: SQVTM, ANQGSEA. V lost 6 bases and J 2 bases, leaving 11 bases between the germline ends. Here the CDR3 DNA reads TGCAGCGTCAGGGGGGCGCCTGGGGCCAACGTCCTGACTTTC. It is translated as CSVRGAPGANVLTF.

The chain has TRBV18 and TRBJ1-1, with 8 bases aligning to TRBD1. The germline CDR1 and CDR2 sequences are KGHSH and LQKENI. The CDR3 consists of 15 residues. V lost 9 bases, J lost 10 bases, and 19 bases stayed unmatched. The CDR3 coding sequence is TGTGCCAGTTACCAGCAACAGGGGGTTTCCGCGGGAGCTTTCTTT. It yields the protein CASYQQQGVSAGAFF.

This clone was seen just once. The gene calls are TRBV10-1 and TRBJ2-7, with 7 positions matching TRBD1. V shed 5 bases, J shed 13 bases, and the junction held 11 bases outside the gene matches. CDR3 size: 12 residues. Germline V gene lookup returns CDR1 WNHNN and CDR2 SYGVQD (reference sequence). Written as DNA, the CDR3 is TGCGCCAGCAGTCCTAAAGGGGGCCGGCTATACTTC. Protein product: CASSPKGGRLYF.

The chain has TRBV10-3 and TRBJ1-5; D uncertain. Looked up from germline, CDR1 is ENHRY and CDR2 is SYGVKD. V gave up 3 bases and J gave up 1 base, with 7 bases separating them. The CDR3 has 14 amino acids. The CDR3 loop reads CAISDTLSNQPQHF. The DNA for the CDR3 is TGTGCCATCAGTGACACCCTAAGCAATCAGCCCCAGCATTTT.

This rearrangement joins TRBV7-8 to TRBJ1-1, with 7 bases aligning to TRBD1. CDR3 length equals 15 residues. V shed 3 bases and J 0 bases; nucleotides not matched to a gene: 4. Germline V gene data show CDR1 as SGHVS and CDR2 as FQNEAQ. The CDR3 is CASSLSGQLNTEAFF. In nucleotides, the CDR3 is TGTGCCAGCAGCTTGTCGGGACAGTTGAACACTGAAGCTTTCTTT.

The gene calls are TRBV15 and TRBJ2-6, with D tentatively TRBD1 (5 bases). Germline CDR1 and CDR2: LNHNV and YYDKDF (reference sequence). V gave up 6 bases and J gave up 2 bases, with 8 bases separating them. The CDR3 spans 14 residues. CDR3 DNA sequence: TGTGCCACCAGATCCAGGGCTGGGGCCAACGTCCTGACTTTC. This encodes CATRSRAGANVLTF. The full variable domain, with the rest looked up from reference TRBV15 and TRBJ2-6, is DAMVIQNPRYQVTQFGKPVTLSCSQTLNHNVMYWYQQKSSQAPKLLFHYYDKDFNNEADTPDNFQSRRPNTSFCFLDIRSPGLGDTAMYLCATRSRAGANVLTFGAGSRLTVL.

This CDR3 is CASSQAGLDNEQFF. The CDR3 DNA sequence: TGTGCCAGCAGCCAAGCGGGTCTCGACAATGAGCAGTTCTTC. The chain is built from TRBV4-2 and TRBJ2-1, with unresolved D. CDR1 and CDR2 from the germline V gene are LGHNA and YNFKEQ. V lost 1 base and J lost 5, with 9 bases in between. CDR3 length: 14 amino acids.

This clone has only a few counts. The chain links TRBV4-1 to TRBJ2-7, with 9 bases that match TRBD1. CDR1 and CDR2 from the germline V gene are MGHRA and YSYEKL. The CDR3 is made up of 15 amino acids. V lost 1 base to trimming and J lost 2 bases; unmatched junction nucleotides: 3. This chain's CDR3 is CASSQGGTGTYEQYF. The DNA of the CDR3 is TGCGCCAGCAGCCAAGGTGGGACAGGGACCTACGAGCAGTACTTC.

Points on this clone: One end of the junction varies from germline; a read error may be responsible. The chain uses TRBV7-3 and TRBJ1-1; 8 bases match TRBD1. The CDR3 totals 14 residues. Germline V CDR1 and CDR2: SGHTA, FQGTGA. CDR3 DNA sequence: TGTGCCAACAGCCCACAGGGGGATAACACTGAAGCTTTCTTT. Its translation is CANSPQGDNTEAFF. Together with reference TRBV7-3 and TRBJ1-1, the CDR3 gives the full variable domain: GAGVSQTPSNKVTEKGKYVELRCDPISGHTALYWYRQSLGQGPEFLIYFQGTGAADDSGLPNDRFFAVRPEGSVSTLKIQRTERGDSAVYLCANSPQGDNTEAFFGQGTRLTVV.

The chain is built from TRBV6-5 and TRBJ2-3, with D perhaps TRBD1 (5 bases). The CDR3 spans 13 residues. Per germline, CDR1 MNHEY and CDR2 SVGAGI. V was pared by 8 bases and J by 10 bases, with 19 bases between. The CDR3 DNA reads TGTGCCAGCCGGGCCAGGGCGGAGAAGGCGCAGTATTTT. It translates to CASRARAEKAQYF.

The chain is built from TRBV20-1 and TRBJ1-1, with D unclear. Between the trimmed V and J ends, which lost 5 bases and 3 bases, there was a span of 7 bases. Per the germline V gene, CDR1 is DFQATT and CDR2 is SNEGSKA (reference sequence). This CDR3 has 11 amino acids. The CDR3, as DNA: TGCAGTGCTCCCAAATACACTGAAGCTTTCTTT. It encodes CSAPKYTEAFF.

This clone was found a few times. This sequence joins TRBV19 and TRBJ1-1; 8 nucleotides line up with TRBD1. This CDR3 is built from 14 residues. Germline CDR1 LNHDA, CDR2 SQIVND (reference sequence). J gave up 4 bases and V 6 bases, and 7 bases lay outside the gene matches. This CDR3 reads CASRYRGGSTEAFF. The CDR3 DNA sequence: TGTGCCAGTAGATACAGGGGGGGTAGCACTGAAGCTTTCTTT. Based on the CDR3 plus reference TRBV19 and TRBJ1-1, the full variable domain is DGGITQSPKYLFRKEGQNVTLSCEQNLNHDAMYWYRQDPGQGLRLIYYSQIVNDFQKGDIAEGYSVSREKKESFPLTVTSAQKNPTAFYLCASRYRGGSTEAFFGQGTRLTVV.

The chain recombines TRBV19 with TRBJ1-6; D gene ambiguous. CDR1 LNHDA and CDR2 SQIVND come from the germline V gene (reference sequence). The CDR3 is 15 amino acids. V dropped 0 bases and J dropped 7 bases, with 10 bases sitting between them. The CDR3: CASSIDTGRNSPLHF. The CDR3 nucleotides read TGTGCCAGTAGTATAGATACGGGGAGGAATTCACCCCTCCACTTT.

The chain couples TRBV11-3 to TRBJ1-1; weak D call: TRBD1 (5 bases). Trimming shortened V by 5 bases and J by 7 bases, and 11 bases separated the two germline ends. The CDR3 is made up of 12 amino acids. Germline V gene lookup returns CDR1 SGHNT and CDR2 YENEEA. DNA of the CDR3: TGTGCCAGCAGCCAAGACAGCGTTGAAGCTTTCTTT. Encoded protein: CASSQDSVEAFF.

In the case of this clone: Within the sample, other DNA sequences also encode this same CDR3. DNA of the CDR3: TGTGCCAGCAGCGTAGAGGGAGGGGCTGGAAACACCATATATTTT. It is translated as CASSVEGGAGNTIYF. The J gene is TRBJ1-3, the V gene TRBV9; possible D gene TRBD1, 5 bases. CDR1 SGDLS and CDR2 YYNGEE come from the germline V gene. The CDR3 is 15 amino acids. Trimming shortened V by 0 bases and J by 2 bases, and 9 bases separated the two germline ends. The full variable domain, completed using reference TRBV9 and TRBJ1-3, is DSGVTQTPKHLITATGQRVTLRCSPRSGDLSVYWYQQSLDQGLQFLIQYYNGEERAKGNILERFSAQQFPDLHSELNLSSLELGDSALYFCASSVEGGAGNTIYFGEGSWLTVV.

The V gene is TRBV2, the J gene TRBJ1-2, with 9 positions matching TRBD1. V was clipped by 6 bases and J by 7 bases; unmatched bases: 6. From germline, CDR1 is SNHLY and CDR2 FYNNEI. The CDR3 is made up of 13 amino acids. The CDR3 DNA reads as TGTGCCAGCAGACTACAGGGGGCTATTGGCTACACCTTC. This codes for CASRLQGAIGYTF.

The V gene is TRBV7-6, the J gene TRBJ2-1; a weak D match, TRBD2 (6 bases). The length of the CDR3 is 15 residues. CDR1 SGHVS and CDR2 FNYEAQ come from the germline V gene. The ends were cut back, 5 bases at V and 0 bases at J, with 11 bases in the middle. CDR3 sequence reads: CASSPAGTSYNEQFF. For the CDR3, the DNA is TGTGCCAGCAGCCCTGCGGGGACCTCCTACAATGAGCAGTTCTTC.

This chain joins TRBV5-4 and TRBJ2-7; 9 bases are shared with TRBD2. Trimming at V came to 3 bases and at J to 3 bases, leaving 7 bases not matched to a gene. Germline V gives CDR1 SGHNT, CDR2 YYREEE (reference sequence). There are 15 residues in the CDR3. The CDR3: CASSSRAGGFYEQYF. The DNA of the CDR3 is TGTGCCAGCAGCTCCCGGGCGGGGGGGTTCTACGAGCAGTACTTC. Together with reference TRBV5-4 and TRBJ2-7, the CDR3 gives the full variable domain: ETGVTQSPTHLIKTRGQQVTLRCSSQSGHNTVSWYQQALGQGPQFIFQYYREEENGRGNFPPRFSGLQFPNYSSELNVNALELDDSALYLCASSSRAGGFYEQYFGPGTRLTVT.

The rearrangement joins TRBV5-1 to TRBJ1-4; D not certain. CDR3 length equals 16 residues. The germline V gene encodes CDR1 SGHRS and CDR2 YFSETQ. V was clipped by 0 bases and J by 0 bases, with 9 bases between them. CDR3 nucleotides: TGCGCCAGCAGCTTGGCGGACTATGCAACTAATGAAAAACTGTTTTTT. This sequence encodes CASSLADYATNEKLFF.

This sequence joins TRBV7-9 and TRBJ2-1; TRBD2 aligns across 10 bases. The V segment lost 2 bases and the J segment 8 bases; nucleotides outside the gene matches: 12. This CDR3 contains 17 residues. Germline CDR1 reads SEHNR; CDR2 reads FQNEAQ (reference sequence). In DNA form, the CDR3 reads TGTGCCAGCAGCTTAACCAGGGCTAGCGGGGGTCTGGATGAGCAGTTCTTC. It codes for CASSLTRASGGLDEQFF.

V usage is TRBV3-1 (or the pseudogene TRBV3-2) and J usage is TRBJ1-2; 7 nucleotides align to TRBD1. Unmatched junction bases numbered 5, after V lost 0 bases and J lost 4 bases. The germline gives CDR1 LGHDT, CDR2 YNNKEL (reference sequence). The length of the CDR3 is 15 residues. CDR3 nucleotides: TGTGCCAGCAGCCAAGAATATAGGGGGCTCTATGGCTACACCTTC. As protein: CASSQEYRGLYGYTF.

The rearrangement joins TRBV27 to TRBJ1-1; 8 bases align to TRBD1. The V gene end was trimmed by 6 bases and the J gene end by 5 bases; junction bases not matched to a gene: 8. CDR1 MNHEY and CDR2 SMNVEV come from the germline V gene (reference sequence). The CDR3 consists of 14 residues. The CDR3 nucleotides read TGTGCCAGCAGCCCAGGGGGCTGGGGTACTGAAGCTTTCTTT. This sequence encodes CASSPGGWGTEAFF.